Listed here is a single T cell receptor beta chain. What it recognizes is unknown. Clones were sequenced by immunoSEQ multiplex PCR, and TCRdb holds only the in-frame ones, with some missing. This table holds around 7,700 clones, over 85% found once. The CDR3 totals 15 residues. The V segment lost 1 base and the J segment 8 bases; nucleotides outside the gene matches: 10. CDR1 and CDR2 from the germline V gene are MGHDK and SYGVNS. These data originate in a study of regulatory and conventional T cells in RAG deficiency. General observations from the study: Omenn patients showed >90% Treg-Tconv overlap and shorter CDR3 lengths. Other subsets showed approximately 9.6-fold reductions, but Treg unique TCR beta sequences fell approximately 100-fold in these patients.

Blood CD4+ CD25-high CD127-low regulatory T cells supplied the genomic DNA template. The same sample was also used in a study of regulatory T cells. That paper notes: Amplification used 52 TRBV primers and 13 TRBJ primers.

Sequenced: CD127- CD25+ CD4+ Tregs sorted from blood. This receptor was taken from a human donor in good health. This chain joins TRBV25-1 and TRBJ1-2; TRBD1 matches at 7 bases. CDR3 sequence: CASSESPGQLWGYTF. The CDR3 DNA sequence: TGTGCCAGCAGTGAATCTCCGGGACAGCTATGGGGCTACACCTTC.